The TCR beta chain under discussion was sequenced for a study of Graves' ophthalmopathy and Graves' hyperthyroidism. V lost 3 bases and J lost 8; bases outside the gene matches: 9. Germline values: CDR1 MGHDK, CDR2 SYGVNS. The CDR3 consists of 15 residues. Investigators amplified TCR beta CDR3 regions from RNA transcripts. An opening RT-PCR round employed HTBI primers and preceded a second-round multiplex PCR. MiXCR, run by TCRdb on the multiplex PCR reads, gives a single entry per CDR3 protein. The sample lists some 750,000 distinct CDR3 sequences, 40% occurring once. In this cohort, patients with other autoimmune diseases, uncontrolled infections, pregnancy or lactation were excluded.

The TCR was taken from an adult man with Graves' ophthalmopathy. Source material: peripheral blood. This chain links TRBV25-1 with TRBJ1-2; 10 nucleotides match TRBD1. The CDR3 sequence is CASSDGTGEISGYTF. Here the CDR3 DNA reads TGTGCCAGCAGTGATGGGACAGGGGAAATCTCCGGCTACACCTTC.